A selection of T cell receptor beta chains follows, all from one sample in a study of T-cell memory formation after mild COVID-19. TCRdb itself ran the 5' RACE reads through MiXCR, one entry per CDR3 protein. The sample includes around 200,000 distinct CDR3 sequences, 15% to 20% of them seen just once. Sequenced: PBMCs or a T cell subset sorted from them (not recorded which). The receptors here all came from a man between 18 and 29 years old who had mild COVID-19 (a few samples of this study predate the infection). Cell type and time point are not known. The CDR3 runs from the conserved cysteine through the conserved F or W. D genes are given only for firm matches. Clone size is given for some rows only: seen once, a few or many times, or a class if the clone is expanded.

TRBJ2-4	-	TRBV27	-	CASSLSTAAKNIQYF	TGTGCCAGCAGTTTATCGACAGCGGCCAAAAACATTCAGTACTTC
TRBJ2-2	few	TRBV12-3/TRBV12-4	-	CASSLEYSSGELFF	TGTGCCAGCAGTTTAGAATACAGTTCCGGGGAGCTGTTTTTT
TRBJ1-2	few	TRBV4-2	TRBD1	CASSRTGTGGGYTF	TGTGCCAGCAGCCGGACAGGGACTGGGGGCGGCTACACCTTC
TRBJ2-6	once	TRBV5-1	-	CASSFERTSSGANVLTF	TGCGCCAGCAGCTTTGAAAGAACCTCCTCTGGGGCCAACGTCCTGACTTTC
TRBJ2-7	-	TRBV7-3	-	CASSSLSAGTEQYF	TGTGCCAGCAGCTCACTCAGTGCCGGCACGGAGCAGTACTTC
TRBJ1-3	few	TRBV5-1	-	CASSLGTDANTIYF	TGCGCCAGCAGCTTAGGGACCGACGCAAACACCATATATTTT
TRBJ2-2	few	TRBV6-6	TRBD1	CASSTPRDSNTGELFF	TGTGCCAGCAGTACCCCTCGGGACAGCAACACCGGGGAGCTGTTTTTT
TRBJ2-2	-	TRBV12-3/TRBV12-4	TRBD1	CASSPRQGTGELFF	TGTGCCAGCAGTCCTCGACAGGGCACCGGGGAGCTGTTTTTT
TRBJ1-1	-	TRBV5-1	-	CASSMDRTNTEAFF	TGCGCCAGCAGCATGGACAGAACGAACACTGAAGCTTTCTTT
TRBJ2-2	-	TRBV11-2	-	CASSLFGITGELFF	TGTGCCAGCAGCTTATTCGGGATCACCGGGGAGCTGTTTTTT
TRBJ2-3	few	TRBV7-2	TRBD1	CASSTGNRGRDTQYF	TGTGCCAGCAGCACCGGGAACAGGGGGCGAGATACGCAGTATTTT
TRBJ2-3	-	TRBV20-1	TRBD1	CSTNRGRDTDTQYF	TGCAGTACGAACAGGGGCAGGGACACAGATACGCAGTATTTT
TRBJ2-3	-	TRBV9	-	CASSVGGTADTQYF	TGTGCCAGCAGCGTAGGGGGAACCGCAGATACGCAGTATTTT
TRBJ2-3	-	TRBV10-3	-	CAISESRLGDTQYF	TGTGCCATCAGTGAGTCGAGGCTCGGGGATACGCAGTATTTT
TRBJ2-7	-	TRBV30	TRBD1	CAWRGTGAYEQYF	TGTGCCTGGAGGGGGACAGGGGCCTACGAGCAGTACTTC
TRBJ2-2	-	TRBV12-3/TRBV12-4	-	CASSTTNRVTGELFF	TGTGCCAGCAGTACCACAAACAGGGTCACCGGGGAGCTGTTTTTT
TRBJ2-3	few	TRBV18	-	CASSPQGGHPTDTQYF	TGTGCCAGCTCACCACAAGGGGGGCACCCCACAGATACGCAGTATTTT
TRBJ1-4	-	TRBV12-3/TRBV12-4	-	CASSLSEKLFF	TGTGCCAGCAGTTTGTCTGAAAAACTGTTTTTT
TRBJ1-1	-	TRBV6-5	-	CASSYGGQLNTEAFF	TGTGCCAGCAGTTACGGGGGCCAGCTGAACACTGAAGCTTTCTTT
TRBJ1-1	-	TRBV18	-	CASAPGGGANTEAFF	TGTGCCAGCGCCCCCGGGGGAGGTGCGAACACTGAAGCTTTCTTT
TRBJ2-3	-	TRBV9	TRBD2	CASSVRGGTTDTQYF	TGTGCCAGCAGCGTACGGGGGGGGACCACAGATACGCAGTATTTT
TRBJ1-1	-	TRBV30	-	CAWRNPGGWNTEAFF	TGTGCCTGGAGGAATCCGGGAGGGTGGAACACTGAAGCTTTCTTT
TRBJ2-7	few	TRBV30	-	CAWSVPVYLNEQYF	TGTGCCTGGAGTGTACCGGTGTATCTGAACGAGCAGTACTTC
TRBJ1-2	few	TRBV7-9	TRBD1	CASSRQGGWEDGYTF	TGTGCCAGCAGCCGACAGGGCGGGTGGGAAGATGGCTACACCTTC
TRBJ2-4	many	TRBV5-1	TRBD1	CASSKDRARNIQYF	TGCGCCAGCAGCAAGGACAGGGCCCGAAACATTCAGTACTTC
TRBJ1-1	few	TRBV7-2	-	CASSLVGGEQAFF	TGTGCCAGCAGCCTAGTAGGGGGGGAGCAGGCTTTCTTT
TRBJ2-3	few	TRBV9	-	CASSGRGHSTDTQYF	TGTGCCAGCAGCGGACGGGGACACAGCACAGATACGCAGTATTTT
TRBJ2-3	few	TRBV21-1	-	CAIRDSTANTQYF	TGTGCCATAAGGGACAGCACGGCGAATACGCAGTATTTT
TRBJ2-1	few	TRBV5-1	TRBD2	CASRNHAAGDYNEQFF	TGCGCCAGCAGGAACCACGCCGCGGGGGATTACAATGAGCAGTTCTTC
TRBJ2-3	few	TRBV24-1	-	CATSDPTGRRRTDTQYF	TGTGCCACCAGTGATCCAACCGGAAGGCGGCGCACAGATACGCAGTATTTT
TRBJ2-2	-	TRBV7-2	-	CASSPFLTGELFF	TGTGCCAGCAGCCCCTTTTTGACCGGGGAGCTGTTTTTT
TRBJ1-5	-	TRBV7-8	-	CASSSYDPGNQPQHF	TGTGCCAGCAGCTCCTACGACCCCGGGAATCAGCCCCAGCATTTT
TRBJ2-3	-	TRBV7-2	-	CASSSWTDPRDTQYF	TGTGCCAGCAGCTCGTGGACGGACCCACGCGATACGCAGTATTTT
TRBJ2-1	many	TRBV5-1	-	CASSTPQGNEQFF	TGCGCCAGCAGCACCCCTCAGGGGAATGAGCAGTTCTTC
TRBJ1-4	few	TRBV4-3	-	CASSQDLGAATNEKLFF	TGCGCCAGCAGCCAAGACCTAGGGGCCGCAACTAATGAAAAACTGTTTTTT
TRBJ1-6	-	TRBV12-3/TRBV12-4	TRBD1	CASSPDRANSPLHF	TGTGCCAGCAGCCCGGACAGGGCTAATTCACCCCTCCACTTT
TRBJ1-2	-	TRBV29-1	TRBD1	CSVDPGTGGSGYTF	TGCAGCGTTGATCCCGGGACAGGGGGTTCTGGCTACACCTTC
TRBJ1-2	-	TRBV9	-	CASSVGGGGYTF	TGTGCCAGCAGCGTAGGAGGAGGTGGCTACACCTTC